The 21 T cell receptor beta chains given below trace back to one sample, sequenced in a study of Graves' ophthalmopathy and Graves' hyperthyroidism. The authors amplified TCR beta CDR3 regions, and they did so from RNA transcripts for repertoire sequencing. HTBI-primed RT-PCR formed the first round, and a multiplex PCR formed the second. TCRdb redid the calling of the multiplex PCR reads with MiXCR, one entry per CDR3 protein. The sample lists hundreds of thousands of distinct CDR3 sequences, roughly two fifths occurring once. Sequencing was performed on peripheral blood. Receptors originate from an adult man with Graves' ophthalmopathy.

The rearrangement uses TRBV5-4 and TRBJ2-7, with 13 bases lining up with TRBD2. The CDR3 has 15 residues. Germline V CDR1 and CDR2: SGHNT, YYREEE (reference sequence). Trimming at V came to 3 bases and at J to 3 bases, leaving 3 bases not matched to a gene. The CDR3 is CASSWGLAGYYEQYF. CDR3 nucleotides: TGTGCCAGCAGCTGGGGACTAGCGGGGTACTACGAGCAGTACTTC.

As regards this clonotype: The CDR3 does not end in the conserved phenylalanine or tryptophan, so this is likely a read error. It is unclear where the CDR3 begins or ends on the DNA, so no DNA is shown, and the CDR3 is as TCRdb lists it. The chain combines TRBV15 with TRBJ2-6. From its first to its last residue, the CDR3 has 9 amino acids. Per the germline V gene, CDR1 is LNHNV and CDR2 is YYDKDF (reference sequence). CDR3 residues: CATSRDRTS.

This clonotype has ten or more counts. The chain joins TRBV7-9 to TRBJ1-4, with unresolved D. V was pared by 3 bases and J by 4 bases, with 15 bases between. CDR1 and CDR2 (germline): SEHNR, FQNEAQ (reference sequence). This CDR3 spans 16 amino acids. The CDR3 DNA sequence: TGTGCCAGCAGCTTCGGCCCCTTTGGTCGTAATGAAAAACTGTTTTTT. Translating gives CASSFGPFGRNEKLFF.

The chain couples TRBV25-1 to TRBJ1-5; D not certain. CDR3 size: 15 residues. CDR1 and CDR2 (germline): MGHDK, SYGVNS. Trimming took off 8 bases at V and 5 bases at J, with 19 bases between the two ends. The CDR3 DNA sequence: TGTGCCAGCTCCCCCCTTGAAGCACCCGATCAGCCCCAGCATTTT. Amino acids: CASSPLEAPDQPQHF.

The V and J genes are TRBV10-3 and TRBJ1-1; 8 nucleotides align to TRBD1. The germline V gene encodes CDR1 ENHRY and CDR2 SYGVKD. V lost 7 bases, J lost 4 bases, and 8 bases stayed unmatched. This CDR3 is built from 14 residues. The chain's CDR3 is CAIKKGQVGTEAFF. The CDR3 nucleotides are TGTGCCATCAAAAAGGGACAGGTGGGCACTGAAGCTTTCTTT.

A word on this clonotype: A much larger clone lies one base from this, so it may be a read error. The V call is TRBV20-1, the J call TRBJ2-7; 10 bases match TRBD2. The germline V gene encodes CDR1 DFQATT and CDR2 SNEGSKA (reference sequence). CDR3 length: 13 residues. CDR3 nucleotides: TGCAGTGCTTACTTAGCGGGAGGCTACGAGCAGCACTTC. It encodes CSAYLAGGYEQHF.

The chain employs TRBV29-1 and TRBJ1-1; D possibly corresponds to TRBD1 (5 bases). CDR1 and CDR2 (germline): SQVTM, ANQGSEA. V lost 6 bases and J lost 10, with 27 bases in between. The CDR3 has 15 residues. In DNA form, the CDR3 reads TGCAGCGTCAACCCGGAAGGGCAGGGCAATTTGTTAGCTTTCTTT. Protein product: CSVNPEGQGNLLAFF.

The chain is built from TRBV5-1 and TRBJ1-2; unclear D gene. Per the germline V gene, CDR1 is SGHRS and CDR2 is YFSETQ. Trimming stripped 0 bases from V and 7 bases from J, with 13 bases between. The CDR3 loop spans 14 amino acids. In nucleotides, the CDR3 is TGCGCCAGCAGCTTGGGAGGGATTCAGGCTGGCTACACCTTC. Protein product: CASSLGGIQAGYTF.

V is TRBV6-6 and J is TRBJ2-2; a possible D gene is TRBD2 (5 bases). CDR1 is MNHNY and CDR2 is SVGAGI in the germline V gene (reference sequence). V dropped 2 bases and J dropped 6 bases, with 10 bases sitting between them. The CDR3 is 14 amino acids. Here the CDR3 reads CASSYLAAAGELFF. The CDR3 nucleotides read TGTGCCAGCAGTTACCTCGCAGCGGCCGGGGAGCTGTTTTTT.

With respect to this clonotype: A much larger clone is a single base away; this may be a read error. V is TRBV5-1 and J is TRBJ1-2; D is unclear. V was clipped by 5 bases and J by 4 bases, with 12 bases between them. Germline V gene sequence: CDR1 SGHRS, CDR2 YFSETQ. This CDR3 has 13 residues. The CDR3 DNA reads TGCGCCAGCAGGTTCAGCGGGAGCTATGGCTACACCTTC. Amino acid sequence: CASRFSGSYGYTF.

This clonotype was recorded at least ten times. The chain has TRBV20-1 and TRBJ1-6, with D tentatively TRBD1 (6 bases). The CDR3 has 13 residues. Trimming cost V 1 base and J 10 bases, with 11 bases left between them. The V gene's germline CDR1 is DFQATT and CDR2 SNEGSKA (reference sequence). CDR3 loop: CSARVQGFSPLHF. The DNA of the CDR3 is TGCAGTGCTAGAGTACAGGGCTTCTCACCCCTCCACTTT.

This clonotype was counted a few times. The chain couples TRBV6-1 to TRBJ1-1; D gene uncertain. Germline lookup yields CDR1 MNHNS and CDR2 SASEGT. This CDR3 has 14 amino acids. Between the trimmed V and J ends, which lost 2 bases and 3 bases, there was a span of 10 bases. CDR3 sequence reads: CASSEWEEDTEAFF. CDR3 DNA sequence: TGTGCCAGCAGTGAATGGGAGGAGGACACTGAAGCTTTCTTT.

J is TRBJ1-2 and V is TRBV9; the D gene is possibly TRBD1 (6 bases). Germline lookup yields CDR1 SGDLS and CDR2 YYNGEE. The CDR3 is 14 residues long. V dropped 5 bases and J dropped 5 bases, with 16 bases sitting between them. Here the CDR3 reads CASSAPGHGYGYTF. The DNA of the CDR3 is TGTGCCAGCAGTGCTCCGGGACACGGATATGGCTACACCTTC. Looking up the rest from reference TRBV9 and TRBJ1-2 gives the full variable domain: DSGVTQTPKHLITATGQRVTLRCSPRSGDLSVYWYQQSLDQGLQFLIQYYNGEERAKGNILERFSAQQFPDLHSELNLSSLELGDSALYFCASSAPGHGYGYTFGSGTRLTVV.

This clonotype has just a few counts. The rearrangement joins TRBV20-1 to TRBJ1-2; TRBD1 aligns across 10 bases. This CDR3 is built from 16 residues. Trimming cost V 2 bases and J 1 base; bases outside gene matches: 7. Germline-derived CDR1 and CDR2 are DFQATT and SNEGSKA (reference sequence). The CDR3 region has the DNA TGCAGTGCTAGAACCCGCGACAGGGGGCTTAACTATGGCTACACCTTC. Its translation: CSARTRDRGLNYGYTF.

For this clonotype: Being one base from a much bigger clone, this may be a read error. The rearrangement uses TRBV11-3 and TRBJ1-1; perhaps TRBD1 as D (5 bases). Germline V lookup: CDR1 SGHNT, CDR2 YENEEA. This CDR3 is built from 13 residues. V was shortened by 8 bases and J by 1 base, with 11 bases between the two germline ends. As DNA, the CDR3 is TGTGCCAGCCAGGGATCCCCGAACACTGAAGCTTTCTTT. Translated, it gives CASQGSPNTEAFF. Filled out from reference TRBV11-3 and TRBJ1-1, the complete variable domain reads EAGVVQSPRYKIIEKKQPVAFWCNPISGHNTLYWYLQNLGQGPELLIRYENEEAVDDSQLPKDRFSAERLKGVDSTLKIQPAELGDSAVYLCASQGSPNTEAFFGQGTRLTVV.

The chain carries TRBV10-3 and TRBJ2-5; 8 nucleotides agree with TRBD2. The CDR3 length is 13 residues. Germline V gene lookup returns CDR1 ENHRY and CDR2 SYGVKD. J gave up 5 bases and V 6 bases, and 5 bases lay outside the gene matches. This chain's CDR3 is CAISSGGRETQYF. Written as DNA, the CDR3 is TGTGCCATCAGCAGCGGGGGCCGCGAGACCCAGTACTTC.

As concerns this clonotype: Germline and junction disagree at one end, which may indicate a read error. Written as DNA, the CDR3 is TGTGCCGTCGGCGCAGGGGAGTCACCCCCCCACTTT. Translated: CAVGAGESPPHF. V is TRBV10-3 and J is TRBJ1-6; D is perhaps TRBD1 (6 bases). The germline gives CDR1 ENHRY, CDR2 SYGVKD. This CDR3 comprises 12 residues.

In DNA form, the CDR3 reads TGCAGCCAGACAGGGGGCACTGAAGCTTTCTTT. It yields the protein CSQTGGTEAFF. The chain employs TRBV29-1 and TRBJ1-1; the match to TRBD1 covers 9 bases. Losses at the gene ends were 8 bases for V and 4 bases for J; bases not matched to a gene: 2. CDR1 and CDR2 from the germline V gene are SQVTM and ANQGSEA. The CDR3 is 11 amino acids.

This clonotype appeared a single time. CDR3 residues: CASSPQGFF. CDR3 DNA sequence: TGTGCCAGCAGCCCACAAGGGTTTTTT. This chain connects TRBV7-9 to TRBJ1-4; D is unresolved. The CDR3 has 9 amino acids. Germline assignment: CDR1 SEHNR and CDR2 FQNEAQ (reference sequence). V was cut by 5 bases and J by 16 bases, with 8 bases left in between.

This sequence joins TRBV5-6 and TRBJ2-5, with 10 bases that match TRBD2. The germline gives CDR1 SGHDT, CDR2 YYEEEE. The CDR3 runs to 17 residues. V lost 2 bases and J lost 1; bases outside the gene matches: 8. The CDR3 here is CASSLVAGLAVQETQYF. The CDR3 coding sequence is TGTGCCAGCAGCTTAGTCGCCGGACTAGCGGTCCAAGAGACCCAGTACTTC.

About this clonotype: A much larger clone lies a single base off, so this may be a read error. The chain uses TRBV12-3 or TRBV12-4 and TRBJ1-2; maybe TRBD1 (5 bases). Trimming removed 11 bases from V and 6 bases from J, with 16 bases in between. The CDR3 totals 12 residues. CDR3 region: CAGTLGGNGYTF. CDR3 bases: TGTGCCGGCACCCTGGGGGGGAATGGCTACACCTTC.